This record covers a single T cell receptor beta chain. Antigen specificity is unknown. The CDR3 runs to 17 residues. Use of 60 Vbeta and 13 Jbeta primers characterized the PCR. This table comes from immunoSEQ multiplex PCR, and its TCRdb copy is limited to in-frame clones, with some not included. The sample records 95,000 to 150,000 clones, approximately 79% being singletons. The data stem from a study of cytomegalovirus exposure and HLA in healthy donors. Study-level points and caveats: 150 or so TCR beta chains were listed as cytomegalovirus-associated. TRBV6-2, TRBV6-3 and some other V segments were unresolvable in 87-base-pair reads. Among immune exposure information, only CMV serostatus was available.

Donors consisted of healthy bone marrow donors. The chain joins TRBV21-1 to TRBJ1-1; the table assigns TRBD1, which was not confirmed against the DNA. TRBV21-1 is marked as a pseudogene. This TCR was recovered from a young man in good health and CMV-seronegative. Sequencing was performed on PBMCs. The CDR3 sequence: CASSKESGQGMNTEAFF. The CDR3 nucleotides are TGTGCCAGCAGCAAAGAGAGTGGGCAGGGCATGAACACTGAAGCTTTCTTT.